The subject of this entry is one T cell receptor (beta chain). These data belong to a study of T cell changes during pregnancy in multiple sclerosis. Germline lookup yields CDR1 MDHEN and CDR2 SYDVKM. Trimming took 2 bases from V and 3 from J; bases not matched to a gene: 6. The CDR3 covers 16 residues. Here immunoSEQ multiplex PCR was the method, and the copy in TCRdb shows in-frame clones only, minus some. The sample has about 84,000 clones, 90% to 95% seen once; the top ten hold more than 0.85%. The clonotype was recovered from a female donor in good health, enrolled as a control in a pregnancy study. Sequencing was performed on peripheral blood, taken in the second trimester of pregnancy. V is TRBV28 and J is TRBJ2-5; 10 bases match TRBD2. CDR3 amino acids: CASSLLAGEGKETQYF. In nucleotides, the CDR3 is TGTGCCAGCAGTTTACTAGCGGGAGAGGGGAAAGAGACCCAGTACTTC.